This TCR beta chain was profiled in a study of PD-1 blockade in classical Hodgkin lymphoma (dated by TCRdb to 2019 to 2021). A note on the overall study: Nivolumab dosing was 3 mg/kg intravenously every 2 weeks, continuing until either disease progression or unacceptable toxicity. The study used TCR beta sequencing and CyTOF to define a peripheral blood immune signature of response to PD-1 blockade in classical Hodgkin lymphoma.

The time point label of this sample denotes: cycle 2 day 1 (C2D1) of nivolumab. All trial patients had relapsed after autologous stem cell transplantation, with cohorts A, B and C differing in prior brentuximab vedotin exposure. A total of around 60 patients with relapsed/refractory classical Hodgkin lymphoma made up the trial cohort, and each patient's best overall response was complete response, partial response or progressive disease. Trial patients were treated with single-agent nivolumab in the multi-cohort phase II CheckMate 205 trial. An independent review committee assessed best overall response using the 2007 International Working Group response criteria. PBMCs from the trial were collected at three points: immediately before nivolumab initiation (C1D1), and during therapy at cycle 2 day 1 and cycle 4 day 1. After peripheral blood was drawn into 8 mL Vacutainer Cell Preparation Tubes, PBMCs were isolated by centrifugation and then cryopreserved.

On this clone: Its antigen remains undetermined. No base quality values were provided; no much bigger clone lies one nucleotide off.

Here is what the overall study found, with its caveats: Baseline TCR diversity was reported to be lower in newly diagnosed patients than in healthy donors and to be lower still in relapsed/refractory patients. CD4+ but not CD8+ TCR diversity rose significantly by C4D1 (p=0.0027 vs p=0.16), most apparent in complete responders (p=0.02). Trial patients with a complete response had baseline diversity similar to that of newly diagnosed patients, while partial responders and progressors had significantly lower diversity. Lower diversity was observed in patients in whom nivolumab was started less than 1 year after ASCT, and these patients were excluded from later analyses so that confounding by immune reconstitution would be avoided. The study covered only a single clinical trial cohort, and the causes of the repertoire differences, possibly disease activity or prior therapy, were still not defined.

Genomic DNA was extracted with the Qiagen DNeasy kit from unsorted PBMCs and from negatively selected CD4+ and CD8+ fractions. TCR beta CDR3 regions were subjected to amplification by immunoSEQ multiplex PCR with primers that anneal to V and J segments. A synthetic immune receptor repertoire was used to minimize amplification bias, and remaining bias was computationally removed after sequencing. Turning to the authors' computational methods: Repertoire diversity was quantified as the Shannon entropy index using custom Python scripts. Unsorted, CD4+ and CD8+ repertoires were analyzed separately, except in combined analyses where CD4+ and CD8+ sequences were merged in silico. Clonal expansion was defined as at least a 2-fold frequency increase after treatment relative to C1D1, with a pseudocount of 0.5 for undetected baseline clones. Singleton clones were defined as clones with 0 or 1 copy at C1D1, and non-singleton clones were defined as clones with 2 or more copies. Clones expanded in unsorted samples were labelled as CD4+, CD8+ or unknown by matching protein sequences in sorted samples from the same patient. Diversity changes from C1D1 to C4D1 were tested in paired samples using Wilcoxon tests. In TCRdb, the immuneACCESS table is reduced to in-frame sequences with V and J assigned. These tables do not hold every clone; where another copy was compared, an unresolved V gene accounts for under half, and the others remain unexplained. V, J and clone size were drawn from that table, and D and trimming were deduced from the DNA. The sample contains 45,000 to 55,000 clones, roughly 73% of them found a single time. Approximately 16% of the sample is in the top ten clones.

For CDR1 and CDR2, the germline V gene lists KGHSH and LQKENI. The CDR3, from cysteine to phenylalanine, totals 14 residues. This entry keeps only the CDR3 DNA: 42 bases, framed from base 1. Deletion took 2 bases off V and 3 bases off J, with a span of 10 bases between the germline ends. The clonotype comes from a human donor with classical Hodgkin lymphoma. The sequencing here drew on peripheral blood mononuclear cells (PBMCs), taken before the second cycle of nivolumab. The V gene is TRBV18 and the J gene is TRBJ2-5, with an unclear D gene assignment. Read as DNA, the sequence is TGTGCCAGCTCACCAATGAATGGGGAAGAGACCCAGTACTTC. Its amino acids are CASSPMNGEETQYF.